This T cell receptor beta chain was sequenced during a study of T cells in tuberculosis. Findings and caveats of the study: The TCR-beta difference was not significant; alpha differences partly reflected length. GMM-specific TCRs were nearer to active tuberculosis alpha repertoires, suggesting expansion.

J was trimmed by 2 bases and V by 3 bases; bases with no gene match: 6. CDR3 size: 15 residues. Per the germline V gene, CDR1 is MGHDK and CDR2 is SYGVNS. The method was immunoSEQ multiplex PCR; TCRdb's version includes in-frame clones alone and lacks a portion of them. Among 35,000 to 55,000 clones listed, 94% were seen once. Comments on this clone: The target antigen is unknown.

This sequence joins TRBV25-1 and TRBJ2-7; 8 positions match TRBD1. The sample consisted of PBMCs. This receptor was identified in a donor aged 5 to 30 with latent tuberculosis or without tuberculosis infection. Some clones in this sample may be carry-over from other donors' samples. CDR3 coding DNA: TGTGCCAGCAGTGATGCCAGGGGGCCCGCCTACGAGCAGTACTTC. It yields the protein CASSDARGPAYEQYF.